This record looks at one T cell receptor beta chain sequence and its context. The target antigen is unknown. The sample comes from a study of T cells in Graves' hyperthyroidism and ophthalmopathy. General study findings and limits: Stable hyperthyroidism was separated from ophthalmopathy by a model based on 13 V-J features. Model output signaled ophthalmopathy a median roughly six months ahead of onset. In blood, most of the thyroid clonotypes expanded above 0.001 were also present.

Researchers amplified the TCR beta CDR3 regions from RNA transcripts. Researchers ran a first-round RT-PCR on the TCR CDR3 using the HTBI primer set. TCRdb analysed the multiplex PCR reads with MiXCR anew, one entry per CDR3 protein. This sample has approximately 610,000 distinct CDR3 sequences; over 12% occur once, and the top ten carry 3.5% to 4.5%. Germline CDR1 is MDHEN and CDR2 is SYDVKM. Trimming removed 5 bases from V and 0 bases from J; junction bases left unmatched: 10. CDR3 length equals 18 residues. Clinical symptoms, serum thyroxine, TRAb, thyroid ultrasound and orbital computed tomography established diagnosis.

Sequenced: blood. The sequence was collected from a woman in her 40s with Graves' ophthalmopathy. The chain combines TRBV28 with TRBJ1-6, with TRBD1 matching 7 bases. CDR3 sequence: CASSPDRVKSSYNSPLHF. The CDR3 coding sequence is TGTGCCAGCAGTCCTGACAGGGTCAAAAGCTCCTATAATTCACCCCTCCACTTT.